This T cell receptor (beta chain) was retrieved from a study of T-cell memory formation after mild COVID-19. This clonotype was seen many times. From the 5' RACE reads, TCRdb called clonotypes with MiXCR, one entry per CDR3 protein. The data contain almost 35,000 distinct CDR3 sequences, about 7.7% of them singletons. The V gene's germline CDR1 is MRHNA and CDR2 SNTAGT. V lost 5 bases and J 8 bases, leaving 13 bases between the germline ends. The CDR3 spans 13 residues. The genes are TRBV6-4 and TRBJ2-4, with D maybe TRBD1 (6 bases). The origin of this receptor is a man aged 18 to 30 who had mild COVID-19 (a few samples of this study predate the infection). Cell type and time point are not known. Sequencing was carried out using PBMCs or a T cell subset sorted from them (not recorded which). The CDR3 spells CASSRDKGDIQYF. DNA of the CDR3: TGTGCCAGCAGTAGGGACAAAGGAGACATTCAGTACTTC.